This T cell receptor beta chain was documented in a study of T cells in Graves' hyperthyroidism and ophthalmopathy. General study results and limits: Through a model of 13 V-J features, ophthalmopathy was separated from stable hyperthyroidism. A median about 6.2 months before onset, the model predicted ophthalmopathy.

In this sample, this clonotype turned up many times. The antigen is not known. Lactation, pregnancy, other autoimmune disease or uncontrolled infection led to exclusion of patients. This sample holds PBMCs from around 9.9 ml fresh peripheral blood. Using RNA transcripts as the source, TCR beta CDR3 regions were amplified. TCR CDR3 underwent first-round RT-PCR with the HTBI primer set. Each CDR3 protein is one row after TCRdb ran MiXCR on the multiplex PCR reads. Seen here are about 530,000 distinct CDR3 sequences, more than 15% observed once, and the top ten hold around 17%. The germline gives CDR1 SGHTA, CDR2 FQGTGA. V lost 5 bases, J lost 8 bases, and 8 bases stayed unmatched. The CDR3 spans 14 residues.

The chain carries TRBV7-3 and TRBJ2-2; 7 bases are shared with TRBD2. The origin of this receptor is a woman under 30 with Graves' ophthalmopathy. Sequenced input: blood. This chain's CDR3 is CASSPSGVEGELFF. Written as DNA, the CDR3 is TGTGCCAGCAGCCCCAGCGGGGTGGAGGGGGAGCTGTTTTTT.